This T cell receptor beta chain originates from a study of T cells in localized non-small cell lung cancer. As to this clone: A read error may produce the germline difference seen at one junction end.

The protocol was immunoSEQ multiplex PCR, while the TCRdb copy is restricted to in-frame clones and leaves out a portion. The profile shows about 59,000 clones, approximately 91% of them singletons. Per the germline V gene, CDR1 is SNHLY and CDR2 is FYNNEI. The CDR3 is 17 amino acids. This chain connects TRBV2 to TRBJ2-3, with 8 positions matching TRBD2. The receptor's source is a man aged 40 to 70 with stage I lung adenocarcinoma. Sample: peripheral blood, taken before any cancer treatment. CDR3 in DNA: TGTGTCAGCAGTTATCCGGGACTAGGGGTGAGCACAGATACGCAGTATTTT. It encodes CVSSYPGLGVSTDTQYF.